The entry below describes one T cell receptor beta chain. The antigen remains undetermined. CD45RO-negative CD8 cells positively selected for CCR7 made up the naive population, which excluded terminally differentiated effector memory CD45RA+ cells. About 30,000 T cell genomes (about 0.2 ug DNA) went into each sorted-subset replicate. Using immunoSEQ multiplex PCR, the repertoire was profiled, and TCRdb retains in-frame clones only, with some absent. The sample contains about 2 million clones, approximately 95% of which appear only once. The V gene's germline CDR1 is MDHEN and CDR2 SYDVKM. This CDR3 has 15 amino acids. V was shortened by 1 base and J by 10 bases, with 17 bases between the two germline ends. The sample originates from a study of shared clonotypes between healthy human individuals. Findings and limits, study-wide: Generally, naive subsets came out with larger estimated richness than memory subsets. It was expected that sequencing depth would affect clonotype sharing among donors.

This chain uses TRBV28 with TRBJ2-1, with D maybe TRBD2 (6 bases). The clonotype was recovered from a man between 18 and 35 years old in good health. The sample was naive CD8+ T cells sorted from blood. The CDR3 DNA is TGTGCCAGCAGTTTATCTCCTAGCGCCGGCGGGGAGCAGTTCTTC. This translates into CASSLSPSAGGEQFF.